This TCR beta chain was profiled in a study of T cell repertoires in cytomegalovirus infection. Across the whole study: The study used recently identified HLA-C-restricted and well-studied HLA-B-restricted CMV epitopes.

Comments on this clonotype: The antigen remains undetermined.

TCRdb passed the reads through MiXCR, listing each CDR3 protein once. This sample has fewer than 650,000 distinct CDR3 sequences, with roughly 43% found just once. Trimming removed 2 bases at V and 4 bases at J, with 11 bases between. Germline CDR1 SGHKS, CDR2 YYEKEE (reference sequence). The CDR3 length is 14 residues. This chain joins TRBV5-5 and TRBJ2-3; D is unresolved. The sequenced sample was cultured PBMCs, obtained from culture after CMV antigen stimulation. The receptor was isolated from a human donor in good health (CMV status not recorded). Some clones in this sample may be carry-over from other donors' samples. The CDR3 coding sequence is TGTGCCAGCAGCTTACCCGTACGGGCAGATACGCAGTATTTT. This codes for CASSLPVRADTQYF.